A single TCR beta chain is shown here with its context. Antigen: not known. These data come from a study of Graves' ophthalmopathy and Graves' hyperthyroidism. Study-wide points: Blood also contained most of the expanded thyroid clonotypes above 0.001 frequency. With approximately 90% sensitivity and less than 83% specificity, a 13-signature model separated ophthalmopathy from stable hyperthyroidism.

As the template, RNA transcripts were used to amplify TCR beta CDR3 regions. First-round RT-PCR with HTBI primers preceded a second-round multiplex PCR. TCRdb independently ran MiXCR on the multiplex PCR reads; one entry per CDR3 protein. The sample records about 240,000 distinct CDR3 sequences, around 42% being singletons. Trimming left V 3 bases short and J 7 bases short, with 10 bases between. This CDR3 contains 13 residues. Material for sequencing was peripheral blood. This clonotype originated in an adult man with Graves' ophthalmopathy. The genes are TRBV12-3 or TRBV12-4 and TRBJ1-5; maybe TRBD1 (6 bases). The CDR3 loop is CASSFGRGQPQHF. The CDR3 nucleotides are TGTGCCAGCAGTTTCGGCAGGGGACAGCCCCAGCATTTT.